One and the same sample provided the 32 T cell receptor beta chains below, sequenced in a study of T-cell reconstitution after alpha-beta-depleted transplantation in children. This sample's TCRbeta library carried unique molecular identifier barcodes. MiXCR, run by TCRdb on the PCR reads, gives a single entry per CDR3 protein. The sample yields 200,000 to 250,000 distinct CDR3 sequences, approximately 6.9% seen once. Sample: PBMCs, taken before TCRalphabeta/CD19-depleted stem cell transplant. Receptors originate from a boy younger than 10 with acute lymphoblastic leukemia, due to receive a stem cell transplant.

This clonotype was detected a few times. V gene TRBV6-1 combines with J gene TRBJ2-6; D is undetermined. The CDR3 sequence is 14 residues long. V shed 6 bases and J shed 3 bases, with 9 bases lying between them. CDR1 is MNHNS and CDR2 is SASEGT in the germline V gene. CDR3 loop: CASSWSGGANVLTF. The CDR3, as DNA: TGTGCCAGCAGCTGGAGTGGTGGGGCCAACGTCCTGACTTTC.

At least ten counts were recorded for this clonotype. V usage is TRBV24-1 and J usage is TRBJ1-5; 7 nucleotides align to TRBD1. The V segment lost 7 bases and the J segment 1 base; nucleotides outside the gene matches: 9. Germline CDR1 and CDR2: KGHDR and SFDVKD. CDR3 length: 16 residues. The CDR3 reads CATREHRGISNQPQHF. CDR3 coding DNA: TGTGCCACCAGGGAACACAGGGGTATAAGCAATCAGCCCCAGCATTTT.

This clonotype was observed at least ten times. J is TRBJ1-6 and V is TRBV27; D remains unclear. Germline V gives CDR1 MNHEY, CDR2 SMNVEV (reference sequence). CDR3 length: 13 amino acids. V was trimmed by 6 bases and J by 6 bases, leaving 9 bases between them. The CDR3 region has the DNA TGTGCCAGCAGGGACGGGCTTAATTCACCCCTCCACTTT. Protein sequence: CASRDGLNSPLHF.

This clonotype was observed at least ten times. The V call is TRBV28, the J call TRBJ1-3; 8 nucleotides match TRBD1. This CDR3 is 17 amino acids long. The J segment lost 4 bases and the V segment lost 7 bases, leaving 15 bases of the junction unmatched. The germline V gene has CDR1 MDHEN and CDR2 SYDVKM. DNA for the CDR3: TGTGCCAGCATCCAGGGGACAGGCCGAAAGGGGGGAAACACCATATATTTT. Translated: CASIQGTGRKGGNTIYF.

This sequence joins TRBV20-1 and TRBJ1-2; no clear D. Germline V CDR1 and CDR2: DFQATT, SNEGSKA (reference sequence). Trimming shortened V by 5 bases and J by 1 base, and 2 bases separated the two germline ends. The CDR3 is 10 residues long. The CDR3 coding sequence is TGCAGTGCTCTTAACTATGGCTACACCTTC. Translated, it gives CSALNYGYTF.

This clonotype was counted at least ten times. The chain has TRBV4-3 and TRBJ2-1; TRBD1 is a possible D gene (6 bases). This CDR3 has 18 amino acids. Germline values: CDR1 LGHNA, CDR2 YSLEER. The germline V and J ends were trimmed by 3 bases and 7 bases, with 25 bases remaining between them. The CDR3 DNA is TGCGCCAGCAGCCAGGGATGGGGGCTGGTCGAAGGCCGGAATGAGCAGTTCTTC. Protein sequence: CASSQGWGLVEGRNEQFF.

V usage is TRBV18 and J usage is TRBJ1-2, with D possibly being TRBD1 (6 bases). CDR1 is KGHSH and CDR2 is LQKENI in the germline V gene. Trimming shortened V by 2 bases and J by 8 bases, and 12 bases separated the two germline ends. CDR3 length: 13 amino acids. The CDR3 region is CASSPTQGEGYTF. CDR3 DNA: TGTGCCAGCTCACCAACACAGGGTGAAGGCTACACCTTC.

This clonotype was seen many times. V and J are TRBV29-1 and TRBJ1-3; D gene unclear. In germline, CDR1 is SQVTM, CDR2 ANQGSEA. Trimming cost V 5 bases and J 2 bases, with 4 bases left between them. The CDR3 runs 11 residues. Written as DNA, the CDR3 is TGCAGCGTTCACGCTGGAAACACCATATATTTT. Encoded protein: CSVHAGNTIYF.

In its sample, this clonotype was seen many times. The J gene is TRBJ2-7, the V gene TRBV12-3 or TRBV12-4, with TRBD2 matching over 9 bases. V lost 5 bases, J lost 0 bases, and 5 bases stayed unmatched. The CDR3 covers 15 residues. For the CDR3, the DNA is TGTGCCAGCAGTCGATATAGCGGGGGCTCCTACGAGCAGTACTTC. This translates into CASSRYSGGSYEQYF.

This clonotype has ten or more counts. This sequence joins TRBV4-3 and TRBJ2-3; TRBD1 or TRBD2 may be the D gene (5 bases each). The V end lost 4 bases, the J end lost 2 bases, and 22 bases lay between the germline ends. In germline, CDR1 is LGHNA, CDR2 YSLEER. The CDR3 spans 18 residues. CDR3 coding DNA: TGCGCCAGCAGCCCAAGACACGTTTCGGGACGCCTCACAGATACGCAGTATTTT. Translation gives CASSPRHVSGRLTDTQYF.

This rearrangement joins TRBV2 to TRBJ2-3; 10 positions match TRBD2. Per the germline V gene, CDR1 is SNHLY and CDR2 is FYNNEI. This CDR3 region has 17 residues. V lost 4 bases, J lost 0 bases, and 7 bases stayed unmatched. CDR3 residues: CASSGFGAGGSTDTQYF. The CDR3 DNA reads TGTGCCAGCAGTGGGTTCGGAGCGGGAGGGAGCACAGATACGCAGTATTTT.

This clonotype showed up many times. The junction does not match germline at one end; this may be a read error. J is TRBJ2-7 and V is TRBV4-3; D possibly corresponds to TRBD1 (5 bases). Germline CDR1 LGHNA, CDR2 YSLEER. The CDR3 extends over 14 amino acids. The CDR3 protein is CASSEDSVGYEQYF. CDR3 in DNA: TGCGCCAGCAGCGAAGACAGCGTTGGATACGAGCAGTACTTC.

This clonotype was counted many times. The CDR3 sequence: CSVDLGHTDTQYF. CDR3 in DNA: TGCAGCGTTGATCTCGGGCACACAGATACGCAGTATTTT. V is TRBV29-1 and J is TRBJ2-3, with unresolved D. The CDR3 totals 13 residues. The germline V and J ends were trimmed by 3 bases and 2 bases, with 9 bases remaining between them. Germline loops: CDR1 SQVTM, CDR2 ANQGSEA.

The chain uses TRBV28 and TRBJ2-2, with 10 bases fitting TRBD2. J lost 9 bases, V lost 10 bases, and 14 bases had no gene match. In germline, CDR1 is MDHEN, CDR2 SYDVKM. The CDR3 totals 15 residues. The CDR3: CATEEALAGDRELFF. The CDR3 DNA reads as TGTGCCACCGAGGAGGCGCTAGCGGGAGACCGGGAGCTGTTTTTT.

In its sample, this clonotype was seen many times. V gene TRBV28 combines with J gene TRBJ1-2; D is unclear. Germline CDR1 and CDR2: MDHEN and SYDVKM. This CDR3 is built from 12 residues. V shed 5 bases and J shed 4 bases, with 8 bases lying between them. The CDR3 is CASSPSSYGYTF. In nucleotides, the CDR3 is TGTGCCAGCAGTCCGTCATCCTATGGCTACACCTTC.

This clonotype was observed at least ten times. The junction and the germline gene differ at one end; a read error may be behind it. The DNA for the CDR3 is TGTGCCAGCACTTTATCCCGGGGGGGCACTGAAGCTTTCTTT. It is translated as CASTLSRGGTEAFF. The V and J genes are TRBV12-3 or TRBV12-4 and TRBJ1-1; a possible D gene is TRBD1 (5 bases). CDR3 size: 14 residues.

This clonotype occurred many times. The chain uses TRBV29-1 and TRBJ2-1; TRBD1 or TRBD2 may be the D gene (5 bases each). Trimming cost V 8 bases and J 8 bases, with 22 bases left between them. Germline values: CDR1 SQVTM, CDR2 ANQGSEA. This CDR3 has 14 amino acids. The CDR3 loop reads CSLRTGQGDDEQFF. CDR3 nucleotides: TGCAGCTTACGAACTGGGCAGGGAGATGATGAGCAGTTCTTC.

This clonotype came up many times. The V and J genes are TRBV20-1 and TRBJ1-2; D call uncertain. The CDR3 contains 14 residues. The ends were cut back, 6 bases at V and 0 bases at J, with 14 bases in the middle. From germline, CDR1 is DFQATT and CDR2 SNEGSKA (reference sequence). The CDR3 protein is CSAASDIANYGYTF. For the CDR3, the DNA is TGCAGTGCCGCGTCCGATATAGCTAACTATGGCTACACCTTC.

This clonotype was counted at least ten times. V is TRBV20-1 and J is TRBJ2-3; 7 bases fit TRBD2. CDR3 length: 12 residues. J gave up 4 bases and V 5 bases, and 3 bases lay outside the gene matches. Germline V gives CDR1 DFQATT, CDR2 SNEGSKA (reference sequence). For the CDR3, the DNA is TGCAGTGCTCCTACTAGCGCAGATACGCAGTATTTT. Its translation is CSAPTSADTQYF.

In this sample, this clonotype turned up a few times. The chain links TRBV4-2 to TRBJ2-7; no definite D call. The CDR3 is 13 residues long. V lost 4 bases to trimming and J lost 0 bases, with 7 bases between them. Per germline, CDR1 LGHNA and CDR2 YNFKEQ. This CDR3 is CASSPMVSYEQYF. CDR3 in DNA: TGTGCCAGCAGCCCCATGGTCTCCTACGAGCAGTACTTC.

This clonotype has at least ten counts. This rearrangement joins TRBV28 to TRBJ2-2; 7 bases line up with TRBD1. CDR3 length: 15 residues. J was trimmed by 6 bases and V by 2 bases; bases with no gene match: 6. Germline CDR1 MDHEN, CDR2 SYDVKM. The CDR3 nucleotides read TGTGCCAGCAGTTTAGATCGACAGGGTCCCGGGGAGCTGTTTTTT. It encodes CASSLDRQGPGELFF.

This clonotype has only a few counts. The J gene is TRBJ2-1, the V gene TRBV5-1; D unresolved. The V gene's germline CDR1 is SGHRS and CDR2 YFSETQ. The germline V and J ends were trimmed by 2 bases and 0 bases, with 15 bases remaining between them. This CDR3 is built from 17 residues. CDR3 residues: CASSFWSRPSSYNEQFF. The CDR3 coding sequence is TGCGCCAGCAGCTTTTGGTCGCGACCTAGCTCCTACAATGAGCAGTTCTTC.

This clonotype was recorded at least ten times. This chain links TRBV28 with TRBJ2-7, with 7 nucleotides matching TRBD1. The CDR3 sequence is 16 residues long. Germline CDR1 reads MDHEN; CDR2 reads SYDVKM. The ends lost 5 bases at V and 6 bases at J; junction bases unmatched: 16. CDR3 amino acids: CASSAYPGTVYFEQYF. CDR3 DNA sequence: TGTGCCAGCAGTGCCTACCCGGGGACAGTGTACTTCGAGCAGTACTTC. Drawing the rest from reference TRBV28 and TRBJ2-7, the complete variable domain is DVKVTQSSRYLVKRTGEKVFLECVQDMDHENMFWYRQDPGLGLRLIYFSYDVKMKEKGDIPEGYSVSREKKERFSLILESASTNQTSMYLCASSAYPGTVYFEQYFGPGTRLTVT.

The chain links TRBV6-6 to TRBJ2-3; 7 nucleotides agree with TRBD2. Germline trimming cut 4 bases from V and 6 bases from J; bases unmatched to any gene: 4. Looked up from germline, CDR1 is MNHNY and CDR2 is SVGAGI (reference sequence). The CDR3 sequence is 13 residues long. The CDR3 nucleotides read TGTGCCAGCAGTTCGGGAGGTGCGGATACGCAGTATTTT. Translating gives CASSSGGADTQYF.

V is TRBV5-1 and J is TRBJ2-2; 8 bases are a match to TRBD1. The V segment lost 1 base and the J segment 5 bases; nucleotides outside the gene matches: 4. Germline V gene lookup returns CDR1 SGHRS and CDR2 YFSETQ. The CDR3 runs 15 residues. CDR3 nucleotide sequence: TGCGCCAGCAGCTTGACCAGGACAGGGACCGGGGAGCTGTTTTTT. Protein: CASSLTRTGTGELFF.

This clonotype was found many times. The genes are TRBV5-1 and TRBJ2-3; weak D call: TRBD2 (6 bases). V lost 5 bases to trimming and J lost 1 base, with 14 bases between them. Per germline, CDR1 SGHRS and CDR2 YFSETQ. The CDR3 loop spans 15 amino acids. The CDR3 DNA reads as TGCGCCAGCAGAAAGGACGGAGGGGGCACAGATACGCAGTATTTT. It is translated as CASRKDGGGTDTQYF.

This chain links TRBV14 with TRBJ2-5; possibly TRBD1 for D (5 bases). The V gene lost 0 bases and the J gene lost 4 bases, with 12 bases spanning the gap. This CDR3 spans 15 amino acids. Germline loops: CDR1 SGHDN, CDR2 FVKESK. This chain's CDR3 is CASSQDGAYPETQYF. Written as DNA, the CDR3 is TGTGCCAGCAGCCAAGATGGGGCCTACCCAGAGACCCAGTACTTC.

The table lists this clonotype with a few counts. The chain joins TRBV5-1 to TRBJ1-5, with D unclear. This CDR3 has 15 amino acids. Trimming cost V 0 bases and J 4 bases, with 11 bases left between them. Germline values: CDR1 SGHRS, CDR2 YFSETQ. CDR3 residues: CASSLGEAGNQPQHF. As DNA, the CDR3 is TGCGCCAGCAGCTTGGGCGAGGCTGGAAATCAGCCCCAGCATTTT. Using reference TRBV5-1 and TRBJ1-5 for the parts outside the CDR3, the full variable domain is KAGVTQTPRYLIKTRGQQVTLSCSPISGHRSVSWYQQTPGQGLQFLFEYFSETQRNKGNFPGRFSGRQFSNSRSEMNVSTLELGDSALYLCASSLGEAGNQPQHFGDGTRLSIL.

This clonotype showed up many times. The chain employs TRBV5-1 and TRBJ2-3; possible D gene TRBD2, 6 bases. V was shortened by 6 bases and J by 0 bases, with 17 bases between the two germline ends. The germline gives CDR1 SGHRS, CDR2 YFSETQ. CDR3 length equals 16 residues. Written as DNA, the CDR3 is TGCGCCAGCATCCCGGAGGGGCAGGGTAGCACAGATACGCAGTATTTT. Its protein is CASIPEGQGSTDTQYF.

This clonotype occurred many times. The CDR3 DNA reads as TGTGCCAGCAGCTTAGGTGGGGCCTCCGGGGAGCTGTTTTTT. As protein: CASSLGGASGELFF. The chain employs TRBV7-2 and TRBJ2-2; tentative D call: TRBD1 (5 bases). Germline V gene lookup returns CDR1 SGHTA and CDR2 FQGNSA. The CDR3 spans 14 residues. Trimming cost V 1 base and J 6 bases, with 9 bases left between them.

This clonotype was counted at least ten times. This sequence joins TRBV5-5 and TRBJ1-4; 7 bases map to TRBD1. This CDR3 has 15 residues. The germline V gene encodes CDR1 SGHKS and CDR2 YYEKEE (reference sequence). Trimming at V came to 5 bases and at J to 7 bases, leaving 11 bases not matched to a gene. The CDR3 spells CASRDPDRDSEKLFF. The CDR3, as DNA: TGTGCCAGCAGAGACCCCGACAGGGACTCTGAAAAACTGTTTTTT.

This clonotype was counted a few times. The chain recombines TRBV29-1 with TRBJ1-1, with a weak D call TRBD1 (6 bases). Trimming removed 6 bases from V and 2 bases from J, with 13 bases in between. Germline-derived CDR1 and CDR2 are SQVTM and ANQGSEA. This CDR3 spans 13 amino acids. As DNA, the CDR3 is TGCAGCGTCGCCGGGGACACTAACACTGAAGCTTTCTTT. Residues: CSVAGDTNTEAFF.